The rows below give T cell receptor beta chains drawn from one sample of a study of T cell changes during pregnancy in multiple sclerosis. Profiled with immunoSEQ multiplex PCR; TCRdb holds only in-frame clones, not every one. Found here are approximately 35,000 clones, about 91% of them singletons; the top ten hold approximately 2.6%. The specimen comprised CD4+ T cells from peripheral blood mononuclear cells, sampled in the third trimester of pregnancy. The receptor source for this set is a female donor in good health, enrolled as a control in a pregnancy study. Both conserved end residues are part of each CDR3. The D gene is left open where the match is weak. The size field is filled for only some rows; it gives once, few, many or a size class.

TRBJ1-5 | . | TRBD1 | TRBV10-3 | CAISESGQGNQPQHF | TGTGCCATCAGTGAGTCCGGACAGGGGAATCAGCCCCAGCATTTT
TRBJ1-2 | . | TRBD1 | TRBV7-2 | CASSPHGTGNSPYGYTF | TGTGCCAGCAGCCCACACGGGACAGGGAATTCCCCCTATGGCTACACCTTC
TRBJ1-1 | . | . | TRBV9 | CASGVGWGEKTEAFF | TGTGCCAGCGGCGTAGGATGGGGGGAGAAGACTGAAGCTTTCTTT
TRBJ2-3 | once | . | TRBV5-1 | CASSLGGADTQYF | TGCGCCAGCAGCTTGGGGGGGGCAGATACGCAGTATTTT
TRBJ1-2 | . | . | TRBV7-9 | CASEVRETVINYGYTF | TGTGCCAGCGAAGTTCGTGAGACAGTGATTAACTATGGCTACACCTTC
TRBJ2-5 | once | . | TRBV7-2 | CASSLAQLVGATQYF | TGTGCCAGCAGCTTAGCGCAGCTAGTTGGGGCGACCCAGTACTTC
TRBJ1-5 | . | . | TRBV19 | CASKGQGINQPQHF | TGTGCCAGTAAGGGTCAGGGAATTAATCAGCCCCAGCATTTT
TRBJ2-3 | . | TRBD2 | TRBV11-3 | CASSLGIGRGGRDTQYF | TGTGCCAGCAGCTTAGGAATCGGGCGGGGGGGCCGAGATACGCAGTATTTT
TRBJ1-2 | . | TRBD1 | TRBV28 | CASTSGQTNYGYTF | TGTGCCAGCACCTCGGGACAGACCAACTATGGCTACACCTTC
TRBJ2-2 | . | . | TRBV6-4 | CASSAEAGGELFF | TGTGCCAGCAGTGCAGAGGCCGGCGGGGAGCTGTTTTTT
TRBJ1-6 | . | TRBD1 | TRBV27 | CASSSWTGNSPLHF | TGTGCCAGCAGTTCCTGGACAGGGAATTCACCCCTCCACTTT
TRBJ1-5 | . | TRBD1 | TRBV19 | CASSNDRGGYSNQPQHF | TGTGCCAGTAGTAACGACAGGGGAGGGTATAGCAATCAGCCCCAGCATTTT
TRBJ1-3 | . | . | TRBV2 | CASSKDSLSSGNTIYF | TGTGCCAGCAGTAAAGACAGCCTCAGCTCTGGAAACACCATATATTTT
TRBJ1-1 | . | TRBD1 | TRBV6-5 | CASTEDRGTEAFF | TGTGCCAGCACCGAGGACAGGGGCACTGAAGCTTTCTTT
TRBJ2-3 | once | TRBD2 | TRBV5-1 | CASSLAGSTDTQYF | TGCGCCAGCAGCCTAGCGGGGAGCACAGATACGCAGTATTTT
TRBJ2-2 | . | . | TRBV19 | CASRHPGENTGELFF | TGTGCCAGTAGGCATCCAGGGGAAAACACCGGGGAGCTGTTTTTT
TRBJ2-7 | . | TRBD2 | TRBV18 | CASSAGSGAYEQYF | TGTGCCAGCTCCGCGGGTAGCGGGGCCTACGAGCAGTACTTC
TRBJ2-7 | . | . | TRBV7-9 | CASSLALWEPQYF | TGTGCCAGCAGCTTAGCGCTTTGGGAGCCGCAGTACTTC
TRBJ2-7 | . | TRBD1 | TRBV9 | CASSVGQGSGEQYF | TGTGCCAGCAGCGTCGGACAGGGTTCCGGCGAGCAGTACTTC
TRBJ2-2 | . | . | TRBV27 | CASSPEGRTGELFF | TGTGCCAGCAGCCCGGAGGGGCGGACCGGGGAGCTGTTTTTT
TRBJ2-7 | . | . | TRBV27 | CASSLTSGPPYEQYF | TGTGCCAGCAGTTTAACCAGCGGGCCCCCCTACGAGCAGTACTTC
TRBJ1-4 | . | TRBD1 | TRBV7-2 | CASSRPGQGEKLFF | TGTGCCAGCAGCCGCCCGGGACAGGGAGAAAAACTGTTTTTT
TRBJ1-3 | . | . | TRBV7-7 | CASSPGTNTGNTIYF | TGTGCCAGCAGCCCCGGGACAAATACTGGAAACACCATATATTTT
TRBJ2-3 | . | TRBD1 | TRBV4-2 | CASSQVVPGQGADTQYF | TGTGCCAGCAGCCAAGTCGTGCCGGGACAGGGGGCAGATACGCAGTATTTT
TRBJ2-6 | . | TRBD2 | TRBV19 | CASSPPLGRGTGPGANVLTF | TGTGCCAGTAGCCCACCTTTGGGGCGGGGGACGGGGCCTGGGGCCAACGTCCTGACTTTC
TRBJ2-7 | . | TRBD1 | TRBV5-1 | CASSLGDRVVEQYF | TGCGCCAGCAGCTTGGGGGACAGGGTAGTCGAGCAGTACTTC
TRBJ1-6 | few | . | TRBV5-1 | CASREGESGDSPLHF | TGCGCCAGCAGGGAGGGCGAGTCAGGAGATTCACCCCTCCACTTT
TRBJ2-7 | . | . | TRBV6-1 | CASSVVRDSYEQYF | TGTGCCAGCAGTGTAGTCAGGGACTCCTACGAGCAGTACTTC
TRBJ2-5 | . | . | TRBV27 | CASSLARQMETQYF | TGTGCCAGCAGTTTAGCTAGACAGATGGAGACCCAGTACTTC
TRBJ2-1 | . | TRBD2 | TRBV4-3 | CASSHYSGRAQFF | TGCGCCAGCAGCCACTATAGCGGGAGAGCGCAGTTCTTC
TRBJ1-2 | . | . | TRBV4-1 | CASSQGASLYGYTF | TGCGCCAGCAGCCAAGGGGCATCGCTCTATGGCTACACCTTC
TRBJ2-7 | . | TRBD2 | TRBV5-5 | CASRWTSAGTYEQYF | TGTGCCAGCCGTTGGACTAGCGCAGGAACCTACGAGCAGTACTTC
TRBJ1-1 | few | . | TRBV7-8 | CASSQLSGGGSEAFF | TGTGCCAGCAGCCAGTTGTCGGGGGGCGGATCTGAAGCTTTCTTT
TRBJ2-2 | . | . | TRBV11-2 | CASSPPGGGFRTGELFF | TGTGCCAGCAGCCCCCCTGGAGGAGGTTTCAGGACCGGGGAGCTGTTTTTT
TRBJ2-7 | . | TRBD1 | TRBV6-1 | CASRLGQGSEQYF | TGTGCCAGCAGATTGGGACAGGGGAGCGAGCAGTACTTC
TRBJ2-7 | once | TRBD2 | TRBV6-5 | CASSYGLAGVYEQYF | TGTGCCAGCAGTTACGGACTAGCGGGAGTCTACGAGCAGTACTTC
TRBJ2-7 | . | . | TRBV5-1 | CASSLDGHRSYEQYF | TGCGCCAGCAGCTTGGATGGACACCGAAGCTACGAGCAGTACTTC
TRBJ1-2 | . | . | TRBV28 | CASTPRPMYGYTF | TGTGCCAGCACACCCAGGCCCATGTATGGCTACACCTTC
TRBJ2-1 | . | TRBD2 | TRBV30 | CAWSAGLAGVYNEQFF | TGTGCCTGGAGTGCCGGACTAGCGGGAGTTTACAATGAGCAGTTCTTC
TRBJ1-1 | few | . | TRBV18 | CASSPPGSKPEAFF | TGTGCCAGCTCACCTCCGGGGTCAAAACCTGAAGCTTTCTTT
TRBJ1-2 | . | TRBD1 | TRBV7-9 | CASSSRTGKGSGYTF | TGTGCCAGCAGCTCGCGGACAGGGAAGGGGTCGGGCTACACCTTC
TRBJ1-2 | . | TRBD1 | TRBV28 | CASRGDSHQGYTF | TGTGCCAGCAGGGGGGACAGTCATCAGGGCTACACCTTC
TRBJ1-1 | . | . | TRBV19 | CASSKGGIRGTEAFF | TGTGCCAGTAGTAAAGGCGGGATACGGGGGACTGAAGCTTTCTTT
TRBJ2-7 | once | . | TRBV7-2 | CASSLASSYEQYF | TGTGCCAGCAGCTTAGCTAGCTCCTACGAGCAGTACTTC
TRBJ2-6 | . | . | TRBV5-5 | CASSFYGSGANVLTF | TGTGCCAGCAGCTTCTACGGGTCGGGGGCCAACGTCCTGACTTTC
TRBJ1-2 | . | TRBD1 | TRBV9 | CASSPRQGNYGYTF | TGTGCCAGCAGCCCTCGACAGGGGAACTATGGCTACACCTTC
TRBJ1-6 | . | . | TRBV7-8 | CASSLDQGYLHF | TGTGCCAGCAGCTTAGATCAGGGTTATCTCCACTTT
TRBJ2-7 | . | TRBD2 | TRBV7-3 | CASRRTSDEQYF | TGTGCCAGCAGGAGGACTAGTGACGAGCAGTACTTC
TRBJ2-1 | . | . | TRBV5-1 | CASSGRMDEQFF | TGCGCCAGCAGCGGGAGGATGGATGAGCAGTTCTTC